Following are 12 T cell receptor beta chains from one sample sequenced in a study of blood T cell repertoires in COVID-19 (dated by TCRdb to 2018 to 2020). Libraries were constructed by the immunoSEQ multiplex PCR assay. Imported from immuneACCESS, the table was reduced by TCRdb to in-frame sequences with V and J called. These copies leave out some clones; in studies compared against another copy, an unresolved V gene accounts for under half, and the cause of the remainder is not known. A total of 60,000 to 75,000 clones appear in this sample, more than 70% of them only once. The ten largest clones take up 6.3% of the sample. What was sequenced was peripheral blood. The receptors here all came from a human donor in a cohort sampled during active COVID-19.

This chain joins TRBV19 and TRBJ2-1, with TRBD2 matching over 11 bases. CDR1 LNHDA and CDR2 SQIVND come from the germline V gene (reference sequence). The CDR3 covers 17 residues. V dropped 7 bases and J dropped 8; count of bases not matched to a gene: 16. The CDR3, as DNA: TGTGCCAGTACCCAACTTCCAAGACTAGCGGGGCTTGATGAGCAGTTCTTC. Its translation is CASTQLPRLAGLDEQFF. The full variable domain, its missing parts supplied by reference TRBV19 and TRBJ2-1, is DGGITQSPKYLFRKEGQNVTLSCEQNLNHDAMYWYRQDPGQGLRLIYYSQIVNDFQKGDIAEGYSVSREKKESFPLTVTSAQKNPTAFYLCASTQLPRLAGLDEQFFGPGTRLTVL.

The chain couples TRBV5-1 to TRBJ2-3; 7 nucleotides line up with TRBD2. The CDR3 sequence is 18 residues long. V gave up 9 bases and J gave up 0 bases; unmatched junction bases: 19. Per germline, CDR1 SGHRS and CDR2 YFSETQ. The CDR3 nucleotides read TGCGCCACCTCAGAGGATGTTCTGCGGGAGAGGAGCACAGATACGCAGTATTTT. It translates to CATSEDVLRERSTDTQYF. Combining the CDR3 with reference TRBV5-1 and TRBJ2-3 gives the whole variable domain KAGVTQTPRYLIKTRGQQVTLSCSPISGHRSVSWYQQTPGQGLQFLFEYFSETQRNKGNFPGRFSGRQFSNSRSEMNVSTLELGDSALYLCATSEDVLRERSTDTQYFGPGTRLTVL.

This chain joins TRBV12-5 and TRBJ1-2; TRBD1 matches 7 bases. CDR3 length equals 15 residues. Unmatched junction bases numbered 11, after V lost 5 bases and J lost 5 bases. The V gene's germline CDR1 is LGHNT and CDR2 FRNRAP. CDR3 protein: CASGTPRQGVYGYTF. The CDR3 DNA reads TGTGCTAGTGGTACTCCGAGACAGGGAGTTTATGGCTACACCTTC.

There are a few counts of this clone. CDR3 nucleotide sequence: TGTGCCAGCAGCGGACAGAGGCCGACCACTGGAAACACCATATATTTT. This sequence encodes CASSGQRPTTGNTIYF. The chain uses TRBV5-8 and TRBJ1-3, with D perhaps TRBD1 (6 bases). Deletions cut 4 bases from V and 2 bases from J, with 16 bases between. The germline CDR1 and CDR2 sequences are SGHTS and YDEGEE. The CDR3 totals 16 residues.

This chain links TRBV2 with TRBJ2-1, with 8 nucleotides matching TRBD2. The CDR3 spans 13 residues. V lost 6 bases and J lost 9; bases outside the gene matches: 7. The germline gives CDR1 SNHLY, CDR2 FYNNEI. In DNA, the CDR3 is TGTGCCAGCAGGACCGGGACTAGTGGTGAGCAGTTCTTC. This encodes CASRTGTSGEQFF.

The chain links TRBV3-1 (or the pseudogene TRBV3-2) to TRBJ2-1; 12 bases agree with TRBD1. Germline-derived CDR1 and CDR2 are LGHDT and YNNKEL (reference sequence). J was trimmed by 4 bases and V by 4 bases; bases with no gene match: 8. This CDR3 contains 17 residues. CDR3 loop: CASSPLGTGGAYNEQFF. DNA of the CDR3: TGTGCCAGCAGCCCTCTGGGGACAGGGGGCGCATACAATGAGCAGTTCTTC.

The chain has TRBV6-1 and TRBJ2-2; a possible D gene is TRBD1 (6 bases). The CDR3 is 16 amino acids. Germline V gene sequence: CDR1 MNHNS, CDR2 SASEGT. The V gene lost 2 bases and the J gene lost 4 bases, with 14 bases spanning the gap. The CDR3 sequence is CASSERAPTGTGELFF. CDR3 sequence (DNA): TGTGCCAGCAGTGAACGAGCCCCGACAGGCACCGGGGAGCTGTTTTTT.

The chain recombines TRBV2 with TRBJ1-2; 8 nucleotides agree with TRBD1. The CDR3 is made up of 15 amino acids. The germline V gene has CDR1 SNHLY and CDR2 FYNNEI. The V gene end was trimmed by 7 bases and the J gene end by 4 bases; junction bases not matched to a gene: 11. CDR3 nucleotides: TGTGCCAGCAAGCGTGACAGGGGCGAGAGCTATGGCTACACCTTC. This sequence encodes CASKRDRGESYGYTF.

The rearrangement uses TRBV7-6 and TRBJ2-1; 8 positions agree with TRBD2. Germline V lookup: CDR1 SGHVS, CDR2 FNYEAQ. V was pared by 2 bases and J by 3 bases, with 3 bases of the junction left unmatched. The CDR3 length is 15 residues. The DNA for the CDR3 is TGTGCCAGCAGCTTAACTAGCGGTTTCTACAATGAGCAGTTCTTC. Its translation is CASSLTSGFYNEQFF. The full variable domain, with the rest looked up from reference TRBV7-6 and TRBJ2-1, is GAGVSQSPRYKVTKRGQDVALRCDPISGHVSLYWYRQALGQGPEFLTYFNYEAQQDKSGLPNDRFSAERPEGSISTLTIQRTEQRDSAMYRCASSLTSGFYNEQFFGPGTRLTVL.

The chain recombines TRBV6-6 with TRBJ2-3; 10 bases fit TRBD2. Germline trimming cut 5 bases from V and 6 bases from J; bases unmatched to any gene: 11. The CDR3 totals 16 residues. Germline CDR1 reads MNHNY; CDR2 reads SVGAGI (reference sequence). DNA of the CDR3: TGTGCCAGCAGTACCCCTTCTAGCGGGAGAATGGATACGCAGTATTTT. This codes for CASSTPSSGRMDTQYF.

The chain combines TRBV7-9 with TRBJ1-1, with D possibly TRBD1 on 6 matching bases. CDR3 size: 13 residues. Trimming took off 6 bases at V and 6 bases at J, with 14 bases between the two ends. Per germline, CDR1 SEHNR and CDR2 FQNEAQ (reference sequence). The CDR3 reads CASSLDRNAEAFF. CDR3 sequence (DNA): TGTGCCAGCAGTTTGGACAGAAACGCTGAAGCTTTCTTT.

This clone has only one observation. The chain has TRBV5-1 and TRBJ1-1, with 9 bases fitting TRBD1. The CDR3 runs 14 residues. Germline trimming cut 2 bases from V and 4 bases from J; bases unmatched to any gene: 3. Germline V gene data show CDR1 as SGHRS and CDR2 as YFSETQ. CDR3 residues: CASSLQGAGTEAFF. CDR3 sequence (DNA): TGCGCCAGCAGCTTACAGGGGGCGGGCACTGAAGCTTTCTTT. Looking up the rest from reference TRBV5-1 and TRBJ1-1 gives the full variable domain: KAGVTQTPRYLIKTRGQQVTLSCSPISGHRSVSWYQQTPGQGLQFLFEYFSETQRNKGNFPGRFSGRQFSNSRSEMNVSTLELGDSALYLCASSLQGAGTEAFFGQGTRLTVV.